These T cell receptor beta chains were read from a single sample in a study of regulatory T cells in long-lasting Graves disease. Via MiXCR, TCRdb re-called the multiplex PCR reads, giving one row per CDR3 protein. The sample lists roughly 470,000 distinct CDR3 sequences, less than 25% seen once, with roughly 8% in the top ten. Source: peripheral blood mononuclear cells (PBMCs), taken when the disease was refractory, from a patient treated with antithyroid drugs. These receptor sequences come from a female donor with Graves disease. Each CDR3 is given with its conserved first and last residue. Each record gives: V gene, clone size, D gene, J gene, CDR3 DNA, CDR3 protein. D genes are given only for firm matches. The listing skips clone size in some rows; elsewhere it reads once, few, many or a size class.

v_gene: TRBV7-3; abundance: -; d_gene: -; j_gene: TRBJ1-6; CDR3nt: TGTGCCAGCGAGGGTGGAGGCGATTCACCCCTCCACTTT; CDR3aa: CASEGGGDSPLHF
v_gene: TRBV6-5; abundance: many; d_gene: -; j_gene: TRBJ2-5; CDR3nt: TGTGCCAGCAGTTACGGGGGGCGCGCCCAAGAGACCCAGTACTTC; CDR3aa: CASSYGGRAQETQYF
v_gene: TRBV19; abundance: many; d_gene: -; j_gene: TRBJ1-1; CDR3nt: TGTGCCAGCAAACAGGGTATTGAAGCTTTCTTT; CDR3aa: CASKQGIEAFF
v_gene: TRBV18; abundance: few; d_gene: TRBD1; j_gene: TRBJ1-5; CDR3nt: TGTGCCAGCTCCGGGACAGTTAATCAGCCCCAGCATTTT; CDR3aa: CASSGTVNQPQHF
v_gene: TRBV6-5; abundance: -; d_gene: -; j_gene: TRBJ1-3; CDR3nt: TGTGCCAGCAGTTTCTTATCGGGGGGAAACACCATATATTTT; CDR3aa: CASSFLSGGNTIYF
v_gene: TRBV6-5; abundance: -; d_gene: -; j_gene: TRBJ1-5; CDR3nt: TGTGCCAGCAGTTACTCTATGGCGCCTCGGAGTGGGTACAGCAATCAGCCCCAGCATTTT; CDR3aa: CASSYSMAPRSGYSNQPQHF
v_gene: TRBV12-3/TRBV12-4; abundance: many; d_gene: TRBD2; j_gene: TRBJ2-5; CDR3nt: TGTGCCAGCAGTGCTTCTAGCGGTCCTGAAACCCAGTACTTC; CDR3aa: CASSASSGPETQYF
v_gene: TRBV6-1; abundance: many; d_gene: TRBD1; j_gene: TRBJ2-7; CDR3nt: TGTGCCAGCAGTGAATATTGGCAGGGGGCCTACGAGCAGTACTTC; CDR3aa: CASSEYWQGAYEQYF
v_gene: TRBV11-2; abundance: many; d_gene: TRBD2; j_gene: TRBJ2-7; CDR3nt: TGTGCCAGATCAGGGAGGGGACGGGCCTACGAGCAGTACTTC; CDR3aa: CARSGRGRAYEQYF
v_gene: TRBV6-1; abundance: few; d_gene: TRBD1; j_gene: TRBJ1-2; CDR3nt: TGTGCCAGCAGTAGAGGGACAGCTAACTATGGCTACACCTTC; CDR3aa: CASSRGTANYGYTF
v_gene: TRBV19; abundance: -; d_gene: TRBD2; j_gene: TRBJ2-2; CDR3nt: TGTGCCAGTAGTATTGTAATGGGTCGGGGGGCCGGGGAGCTGTTTTTT; CDR3aa: CASSIVMGRGAGELFF
v_gene: TRBV20-1; abundance: many; d_gene: TRBD2; j_gene: TRBJ2-5; CDR3nt: TGCAGTGCTACCCGAATGAAACTAGCGGACCAAGAGACCCAGTACTTC; CDR3aa: CSATRMKLADQETQYF
v_gene: TRBV19; abundance: few; d_gene: -; j_gene: TRBJ1-1; CDR3nt: TGTGCCAGTAGTATTTTACCGGGAGCGCTGGCTGAAGCTTTCTTT; CDR3aa: CASSILPGALAEAFF
v_gene: TRBV5-1; abundance: few; d_gene: TRBD1; j_gene: TRBJ1-1; CDR3nt: TGCGCCAGCAGCATAAAAACAGGGGGCATTGGTATGAACACTGAAGCTTTCTTT; CDR3aa: CASSIKTGGIGMNTEAFF
v_gene: TRBV20-1; abundance: -; d_gene: -; j_gene: TRBJ2-1; CDR3nt: TGCAGTGCTGGCAACCGACTGCGGGGTTCCTACAATGAGCAGTTCTTC; CDR3aa: CSAGNRLRGSYNEQFF
v_gene: TRBV10-3; abundance: many; d_gene: -; j_gene: TRBJ2-6; CDR3nt: TGTGCCATCAGTGAACGACAGACCTCTGGGGCCAACGTCCTGACTTTC; CDR3aa: CAISERQTSGANVLTF
v_gene: TRBV20-1; abundance: few; d_gene: -; j_gene: TRBJ2-5; CDR3nt: TGCAGTGCCTCCCTTGAAGCCCTCCAAGAGACCCAGTACTTC; CDR3aa: CSASLEALQETQYF
v_gene: TRBV20-1; abundance: -; d_gene: TRBD2; j_gene: TRBJ2-2; CDR3nt: TGCAGTGCTACACCCTACCACCGGACTAGCAGTACCGGGGAGCTGTTTTTT; CDR3aa: CSATPYHRTSSTGELFF
v_gene: TRBV7-2; abundance: -; d_gene: TRBD1; j_gene: TRBJ1-4; CDR3nt: TGTGCCAGCAGCTCGGGACAGGTGACGAATGAAAAACTGTTTTTT; CDR3aa: CASSSGQVTNEKLFF
v_gene: TRBV25-1; abundance: few; d_gene: TRBD2; j_gene: TRBJ2-6; CDR3nt: TGTGCCAGCAGTGAATCGGTCCTAGCGGAACTCTCTGGGGCCAACGTCCTGACTTTC; CDR3aa: CASSESVLAELSGANVLTF
v_gene: TRBV6-1; abundance: few; d_gene: -; j_gene: TRBJ2-1; CDR3nt: TGTGCCAGCAGTGAGAATTTGGGTGTGGTCGGGACGCGGGCTGAGCAGTTCTTC; CDR3aa: CASSENLGVVGTRAEQFF
v_gene: TRBV5-1; abundance: -; d_gene: -; j_gene: TRBJ1-1; CDR3nt: TGCGCCAGCAGCTTGTTTTTCGGGAACACTGAAGCTTTCTTT; CDR3aa: CASSLFFGNTEAFF
v_gene: TRBV30; abundance: -; d_gene: -; j_gene: TRBJ2-4; CDR3nt: TGTGCCTGGAGTAGAGCTATAGGGACCGTAGTAAACATTCAGTACTTC; CDR3aa: CAWSRAIGTVVNIQYF
v_gene: TRBV7-9; abundance: many; d_gene: -; j_gene: TRBJ2-5; CDR3nt: TGTGCCAGCAGCTTAAACAGGGAAGAGACCCAGTACTTC; CDR3aa: CASSLNREETQYF
v_gene: TRBV6-1; abundance: once; d_gene: -; j_gene: TRBJ2-4; CDR3nt: TGTGCCAGCAGCAAAACGAGAGAAGACATTCAGTACTTC; CDR3aa: CASSKTREDIQYF
v_gene: TRBV5-1; abundance: few; d_gene: TRBD1; j_gene: TRBJ2-6; CDR3nt: TGCGCCAGCGGGGACAGACCATCTGGGGCCAACGTCCTGACTTTC; CDR3aa: CASGDRPSGANVLTF
v_gene: TRBV19; abundance: -; d_gene: -; j_gene: TRBJ1-5; CDR3nt: TGTGCCAGTAGTATCAGGGGCAATCAGCCCCAGCATTTT; CDR3aa: CASSIRGNQPQHF
v_gene: TRBV28; abundance: many; d_gene: -; j_gene: TRBJ2-7; CDR3nt: TGTGCCAGCAGCTCCCCCCCGGGGGACGAGCAGTACTTC; CDR3aa: CASSSPPGDEQYF
v_gene: TRBV10-3; abundance: -; d_gene: TRBD2; j_gene: TRBJ2-7; CDR3nt: TGTGCCATCAGGGGCGGGAGCTCCTACGAGCAGTACTTC; CDR3aa: CAIRGGSSYEQYF
v_gene: TRBV7-8; abundance: few; d_gene: TRBD2; j_gene: TRBJ2-2; CDR3nt: TGTGCCAGCAGCACCGGGCGTCGAGCGGGAGGTCTGAGGGGGGAGCTGTTTTTT; CDR3aa: CASSTGRRAGGLRGELFF
v_gene: TRBV27; abundance: many; d_gene: TRBD1; j_gene: TRBJ2-7; CDR3nt: TGTGCCAGCAGGGCACAGGGGGCGTATTTCGAGCAGTACTTC; CDR3aa: CASRAQGAYFEQYF
v_gene: TRBV30; abundance: many; d_gene: TRBD1; j_gene: TRBJ2-7; CDR3nt: TGTGCCTGCAGTCAGGGGGACTCCTACGAGCAGTACTTC; CDR3aa: CACSQGDSYEQYF
v_gene: TRBV5-1; abundance: -; d_gene: TRBD1; j_gene: TRBJ2-5; CDR3nt: TGCGCCAGCAGCTTGTACACCGGGACAGATTTACAAGAGACTCAGTACTTC; CDR3aa: CASSLYTGTDLQETQYF
v_gene: TRBV12-3/TRBV12-4; abundance: many; d_gene: TRBD1; j_gene: TRBJ2-7; CDR3nt: TGTGCCAGCAGTTCCCGACAGGGGAGCTCCTACGAGCAGTACTTC; CDR3aa: CASSSRQGSSYEQYF
v_gene: TRBV11-2; abundance: many; d_gene: -; j_gene: TRBJ2-1; CDR3nt: TGTGCCAGCAGCCTTGCAGGGCGTACCTACAATGAGCAGTTCTTC; CDR3aa: CASSLAGRTYNEQFF
v_gene: TRBV7-2; abundance: -; d_gene: -; j_gene: TRBJ2-7; CDR3nt: TGTGCCAGCAGCAACAGGATAAATGGACTAATCGGAAAACAAACCTACGAGCAGTACTTC; CDR3aa: CASSNRINGLIGKQTYEQYF
v_gene: TRBV5-8; abundance: few; d_gene: TRBD1; j_gene: TRBJ1-2; CDR3nt: TGTGCCAGCAGCTTGGCCCGGACAGGGTATGGCTACACCTTC; CDR3aa: CASSLARTGYGYTF